This entry concerns a single T cell receptor (beta chain). The target antigen is unknown. This entry is derived from a study of T cell clones after liver transplantation. Across the whole study: Samples came from ITN030ST, which attempted immunosuppression withdrawal within 2 years of liver transplantation. HCV positivity affected three of eight recipients; the rest lacked autoimmune or viral indications. TCRbeta sequencing after a pre-transplant mixed lymphocyte reaction identified graft-donor-reactive clones, later tracked in post-transplant blood.

Some clones are missing from TCRdb's copy, which holds only in-frame ones; the method was immunoSEQ multiplex PCR. The sample carries approximately 75,000 clones, 75% to 85% recorded once. CDR3 length equals 16 residues. V lost 0 bases to trimming and J lost 2 bases, with 11 bases between them. CDR1 KGHSY and CDR2 FQNENV come from the germline V gene. Study results and limitations: Low donor cell numbers restricted donor-reactive repertoire measurement in a couple of subjects.

Sequenced here: CD4+ T cells from blood, sampled 12 months after liver transplant. The receptor was isolated from a human patient who received a liver transplant. Some of these T cells may belong to the graft donor. The J gene is TRBJ1-5, the V gene TRBV16; D gene ambiguous. CDR3 sequence: CASSQSGGRGNQPQHF. CDR3 DNA sequence: TGTGCCAGCAGCCAATCCGGTGGAAGGGGCAATCAGCCCCAGCATTTT. Combining the CDR3 with reference TRBV16 and TRBJ1-5 gives the whole variable domain GEEVAQTPKHLVRGEGQKAKLYCAPIKGHSYVFWYQQVLKNEFKFLISFQNENVFDETGMPKERFSAKCLPNSPCSLEIQATKLEDSAVYFCASSQSGGRGNQPQHFGDGTRLSIL.